The 15 T cell receptor beta chains presented below share a single source sample, sequenced in a study of T cells in Graves' hyperthyroidism and ophthalmopathy. Amplified TCR beta CDR3 regions derived from RNA transcripts. First-round RT-PCR with HTBI primers amplified the TCR CDR3 region. One entry per CDR3 protein results from TCRdb running MiXCR on the multiplex PCR reads. Of 93,000 or so distinct CDR3 sequences detected, roughly 50% appear once; the ten largest clones hold about 26%. The material sequenced was blood. Receptors originate from a man aged 35 to 55 with Graves' hyperthyroidism.

This clonotype was seen many times. V and J are TRBV7-9 and TRBJ1-6; the match to TRBD1 covers 7 bases. The length of the CDR3 is 18 residues. After removal of 5 bases from V and 0 bases from J, the junction contained 10 bases not matched to a gene. Germline V gives CDR1 SEHNR, CDR2 FQNEAQ (reference sequence). CDR3 nucleotide sequence: TGTGCCAGCAGCCTCCGGACAGGTCCTTCCTCCTATAATTCACCCCTCCACTTT. This translates into CASSLRTGPSSYNSPLHF.

This clonotype was recorded many times. The chain combines TRBV2 with TRBJ1-4; D unclear. Germline CDR1 SNHLY, CDR2 FYNNEI. With 7 bases removed from V and 2 bases from J, the gap between germline ends came to 8 bases. The CDR3 contains 13 residues. CDR3 region: CASTWNTNEKLFF. The CDR3 region has the DNA TGTGCCAGCACGTGGAATACTAATGAAAAACTGTTTTTT. Combining the CDR3 with reference TRBV2 and TRBJ1-4 gives the whole variable domain EPEVTQTPSHQVTQMGQEVILRCVPISNHLYFYWYRQILGQKVEFLVSFYNNEISEKSEIFDDQFSVERPDGSNFTLKIRSTKLEDSAMYFCASTWNTNEKLFFGSGTQLSVL.

The V call is TRBV5-1, the J call TRBJ2-2; 7 nucleotides line up with TRBD1. Germline assignment: CDR1 SGHRS and CDR2 YFSETQ. Unmatched junction bases numbered 6, after V lost 0 bases and J lost 7 bases. There are 15 residues in the CDR3. In DNA, the CDR3 is TGCGCCAGCAGCTTGGAGGGGGCGCAAATCGGGGAGCTGTTTTTT. Amino acid sequence: CASSLEGAQIGELFF.

For the CDR3, the DNA is TGTGCCAGTAGACCCCCGGACAGTCTCTATGGCTACACCTTC. As protein: CASRPPDSLYGYTF. This chain connects TRBV19 to TRBJ1-2, with a tentative D call TRBD1 (6 bases). CDR1 LNHDA and CDR2 SQIVND come from the germline V gene (reference sequence). Trimming shortened V by 6 bases and J by 4 bases, and 15 bases separated the two germline ends. The CDR3 is 14 residues long. The full variable domain, with the rest looked up from reference TRBV19 and TRBJ1-2, is DGGITQSPKYLFRKEGQNVTLSCEQNLNHDAMYWYRQDPGQGLRLIYYSQIVNDFQKGDIAEGYSVSREKKESFPLTVTSAQKNPTAFYLCASRPPDSLYGYTFGSGTRLTVV.

The chain combines TRBV20-1 with TRBJ2-1; D might be TRBD1 (5 bases). Trimming pared 0 bases from V and 11 bases from J, leaving 17 bases between. CDR3 size: 14 residues. The germline CDR1 and CDR2 sequences are DFQATT and SNEGSKA (reference sequence). The CDR3 DNA sequence: TGCAGTGCTAGAGATAAATTGCAGGGCGATCAGCAGTTCTTC. It encodes CSARDKLQGDQQFF.

This clonotype was counted at least ten times. This chain joins TRBV19 and TRBJ2-1; 16 bases are a match to TRBD2. CDR3 length equals 18 residues. Germline assignment: CDR1 LNHDA and CDR2 SQIVND (reference sequence). The J segment lost 9 bases and the V segment lost 5 bases, leaving 13 bases of the junction unmatched. The DNA of the CDR3 is TGTGCCAGTAGTCTGGGACTAGCGGGAGGGCCGAGCTTCGTTGAGCAGTTCTTC. This gives the protein CASSLGLAGGPSFVEQFF.

This clonotype was detected many times. The CDR3 nucleotides are TGTGCCAGTAGTCCTCCTCTCAGGAACACTGAAGCTTTCTTT. Protein product: CASSPPLRNTEAFF. This chain uses TRBV19 with TRBJ1-1; D not certain. Deletions cut 5 bases from V and 1 base from J, with 11 bases between. Per germline, CDR1 LNHDA and CDR2 SQIVND (reference sequence). The length of the CDR3 is 14 residues.

The chain is built from TRBV2 and TRBJ1-6; 9 nucleotides agree with TRBD1. The CDR3 has 15 residues. V lost 6 bases to trimming and J lost 7 bases; unmatched junction nucleotides: 7. In germline, CDR1 is SNHLY, CDR2 FYNNEI. The CDR3 coding sequence is TGTGCCAGCAGCCAGGACAGGGGAAGAAATTCACCCCTCCACTTT. This translates into CASSQDRGRNSPLHF.

This clonotype was observed many times. The genes are TRBV6-6 and TRBJ2-1, with D perhaps TRBD1 (6 bases). This CDR3 region has 13 residues. Trimming removed 3 bases from V and 7 bases from J, with 10 bases in between. The germline V gene encodes CDR1 MNHNY and CDR2 SVGAGI (reference sequence). CDR3 in DNA: TGTGCCAGCAGTTATAACAGGGTTAATGAGCAGTTCTTC. Amino acids: CASSYNRVNEQFF.

CDR3 DNA: TGTGCCAGCAGCTTGGCAGGGACACCCGGGAGGAACACTGAAGCTTTCTTT. As protein: CASSLAGTPGRNTEAFF. The chain recombines TRBV5-6 with TRBJ1-1; possibly TRBD1 for D (6 bases). CDR1 is SGHDT and CDR2 is YYEEEE in the germline V gene. Trimming left V 0 bases short and J 1 base short, with 16 bases between. CDR3 length: 17 residues.

As concerns this clonotype: A junction boundary mismatches the germline segment, possibly from a read error. The CDR3 DNA is TGTGCCAGCAGCTTAGGCTCCAGGGCCCCTAATGAAAAACGGTTTTTT. It encodes CASSLGSRAPNEKRFF. The chain links TRBV7-2 to TRBJ1-4, with TRBD1 as a possible D gene (5 bases). CDR3 length: 16 residues. Per the germline V gene, CDR1 is SGHTA and CDR2 is FQGNSA.

Ten or more counts support this clonotype. V and J are TRBV20-1 and TRBJ2-1; 7 bases are a match to TRBD1. The CDR3 totals 13 residues. V shed 2 bases, J shed 7 bases, and the junction held 5 bases outside the gene matches. Germline CDR1 and CDR2: DFQATT and SNEGSKA (reference sequence). CDR3 sequence reads: CSARYLQGNEQFF. DNA of the CDR3: TGCAGTGCTAGATATCTACAGGGGAATGAGCAGTTCTTC.

The chain combines TRBV2 with TRBJ1-2; unclear D gene. The V end lost 6 bases, the J end lost 7 bases, and 12 bases lay between the germline ends. This CDR3 comprises 12 residues. The germline CDR1 and CDR2 sequences are SNHLY and FYNNEI. This CDR3 reads CASRRVYSGYTF. In DNA, the CDR3 is TGTGCCAGCAGGAGGGTCTACTCTGGCTACACCTTC.

Ten or more counts support this clonotype. The rearrangement uses TRBV2 and TRBJ2-3; weak D call: TRBD2 (6 bases). The CDR3 has 16 residues. The germline V and J ends were trimmed by 3 bases and 6 bases, with 19 bases remaining between them. Per the germline V gene, CDR1 is SNHLY and CDR2 is FYNNEI. The CDR3 DNA reads TGTGCCAGCAGTGAGGATGGCGGGGCAGGAGGGGATACGCAGTATTTT. Protein: CASSEDGGAGGDTQYF. The entire variable domain, with the rest obtained from reference TRBV2 and TRBJ2-3, is as follows: EPEVTQTPSHQVTQMGQEVILRCVPISNHLYFYWYRQILGQKVEFLVSFYNNEISEKSEIFDDQFSVERPDGSNFTLKIRSTKLEDSAMYFCASSEDGGAGGDTQYFGPGTRLTVL.

The chain is built from TRBV29-1 and TRBJ2-7, with 9 bases identical to TRBD1. V was clipped by 7 bases and J by 5 bases; unmatched bases: 6. The CDR3 sequence is 12 residues long. Per the germline V gene, CDR1 is SQVTM and CDR2 is ANQGSEA. CDR3 DNA sequence: TGCAGCGCGGGACAGGGCACCCACGAGCAGTACTTC. As protein: CSAGQGTHEQYF.